One and the same sample provided the 30 T cell receptor beta chains below, sequenced in a study of vaccination and CD4 T cells after COVID-19. No antigen has been identified for these receptors. This sample's treatment: roughly 10-day PBMC culture with coronavirus spike peptide pools or control peptides (ViraFEST assay). Cultured CD4+ T cells had their DNA profiled by the Oncomine TCR Beta short-read assay. TCRdb recomputed calls from the PCR reads with MiXCR, one row per CDR3 protein. The profile shows about 15,000 distinct CDR3 sequences, roughly 50% of them singletons. The material sequenced was CD4+ T cells from blood, cultured in vitro, taken before SARS-CoV-2 vaccination. The origin of the receptors is a human donor who had recovered from COVID-19.

This clonotype was observed a single time. The gene calls are TRBV19 and TRBJ2-5; 8 bases line up with TRBD1. The germline V gene encodes CDR1 LNHDA and CDR2 SQIVND (reference sequence). The J segment lost 2 bases and the V segment lost 5 bases, leaving 7 bases of the junction unmatched. This CDR3 is 15 amino acids long. The CDR3 loop is CASSLAGQAQETQYF. CDR3 coding DNA: TGTGCCAGTAGTCTGGCGGGACAGGCACAAGAGACCCAGTACTTC.

The table lists this clonotype with a few counts. The V and J genes are TRBV11-2 and TRBJ2-7; 7 nucleotides match TRBD1. From germline, CDR1 is SGHAT and CDR2 FQNNGV. J lost 0 bases, V lost 1 base, and 9 bases had no gene match. This CDR3 has 17 amino acids. As DNA, the CDR3 is TGTGCCAGCAGCTTAGGATGGCAGACAGGGAGCTCCTACGAGCAGTACTTC. It translates to CASSLGWQTGSSYEQYF.

V gene TRBV30 combines with J gene TRBJ1-2, with D unresolved. CDR1 and CDR2 (germline): GTSNPN, SVGIG (reference sequence). V shed 1 base and J shed 4 bases, with 10 bases lying between them. The CDR3 runs 13 residues. The CDR3 bases are TGTGCCTGGAGTGAAGGGTTGGGCTATGGCTACACCTTC. This encodes CAWSEGLGYGYTF.

This clonotype was detected only a few times. V is TRBV10-3 and J is TRBJ2-5; 7 nucleotides align to TRBD1. This CDR3 contains 15 residues. CDR1 is ENHRY, CDR2 SYGVKD, per germline. Trimming cost V 2 bases and J 4 bases; bases outside gene matches: 7. CDR3 bases: TGTGCCATCAGTGAGGCAGGGGGAGTAGGAGAGACCCAGTACTTC. Its translation: CAISEAGGVGETQYF.

The sample holds a few counts of this clonotype. The V call is TRBV20-1, the J call TRBJ1-4, with no clear D. CDR1 is DFQATT, CDR2 SNEGSKA, per germline (reference sequence). This CDR3 spans 15 amino acids. Trimming pared 1 base from V and 5 bases from J, leaving 14 bases between. CDR3 sequence: CSARAYGGPNEKLFF. The CDR3 DNA follows: TGCAGTGCTAGAGCTTACGGAGGACCAAATGAAAAACTGTTTTTT.

This sequence joins TRBV2 and TRBJ1-6; D gene unclear. Trimming took 1 base from V and 10 from J, leaving 11 bases between them. Germline V gene data show CDR1 as SNHLY and CDR2 as FYNNEI. The CDR3 consists of 14 residues. The chain's CDR3 is CASSEEWAPSPLHF. The DNA of the CDR3 is TGTGCCAGCAGTGAAGAGTGGGCCCCCTCACCCCTCCACTTT.

This clonotype was recorded a few times. The V call is TRBV4-3, the J call TRBJ1-2; TRBD1 matches 9 bases. With 0 bases clipped from V and 4 bases from J, the junction kept 6 bases outside the gene matches. Per the germline V gene, CDR1 is LGHNA and CDR2 is YSLEER. The CDR3 covers 16 residues. CDR3 nucleotide sequence: TGCGCCAGCAGCCAAGATGGGACAGGGTTGAGCTATGGCTACACCTTC. It is translated as CASSQDGTGLSYGYTF.

This chain uses TRBV11-2 with TRBJ1-1; D is uncertain. CDR1 and CDR2 (germline): SGHAT, FQNNGV. The CDR3 is 14 amino acids. The V gene lost 1 base and the J gene lost 4 bases, with 10 bases spanning the gap. CDR3 in amino acids: CASSLGGYGTEAFF. In nucleotides, the CDR3 is TGTGCCAGCAGCTTAGGTGGGTACGGCACTGAAGCTTTCTTT.

This chain links TRBV7-2 with TRBJ2-5; D is perhaps TRBD1 (6 bases). CDR1 SGHTA and CDR2 FQGNSA come from the germline V gene. This CDR3 comprises 15 residues. V lost 5 bases, J lost 2 bases, and 15 bases lay in between. This CDR3 reads CASSIQGPGQETQYF. In nucleotides, the CDR3 is TGTGCCAGCAGCATACAGGGCCCCGGGCAAGAGACCCAGTACTTC.

This clonotype was observed once. The chain uses TRBV4-1 and TRBJ1-1, with 9 bases fitting TRBD1. CDR3 size: 16 residues. With 5 bases clipped from V and 4 bases from J, the junction kept 11 bases outside the gene matches. CDR1 is MGHRA and CDR2 is YSYEKL in the germline V gene. The CDR3 loop is CASSLTSGTGSTEAFF. The CDR3 nucleotides are TGCGCCAGCAGCTTAACTTCCGGGACAGGGAGCACTGAAGCTTTCTTT.

The V gene is TRBV5-5, the J gene TRBJ2-2; D is possibly TRBD1 or TRBD2 (5 bases each). The CDR3 runs to 13 residues. CDR1 is SGHKS, CDR2 YYEKEE, per germline (reference sequence). The ends were cut back, 4 bases at V and 6 bases at J, with 10 bases in the middle. CDR3 region: CASSGGPSGELFF. CDR3 DNA: TGTGCCAGCAGCGGGGGACCCTCCGGGGAGCTGTTTTTT.

This clonotype was counted between two and nine times. The chain employs TRBV20-1 and TRBJ1-1; D might be TRBD1 (6 bases). V was shortened by 0 bases and J by 3 bases, with 14 bases between the two germline ends. This CDR3 is 15 amino acids long. Germline V gene data show CDR1 as DFQATT and CDR2 as SNEGSKA (reference sequence). The CDR3 is CSARDWGGPDTEAFF. The CDR3 DNA sequence: TGCAGTGCTAGAGATTGGGGGGGCCCTGACACTGAAGCTTTCTTT.

The CDR3 DNA follows: TGTGCCATCAGTGGAAGGACAGGGGGCACAGATACGCAGTATTTT. Translated, it gives CAISGRTGGTDTQYF. The V call is TRBV10-3, the J call TRBJ2-3, with 9 bases aligning to TRBD1. The length of the CDR3 is 15 residues. Germline CDR1 and CDR2: ENHRY and SYGVKD. V lost 4 bases and J lost 1; bases outside the gene matches: 3.

The genes are TRBV7-2 and TRBJ2-7; tentative D call: TRBD1 (5 bases). The V gene lost 1 base and the J gene lost 0 bases, with 7 bases spanning the gap. Per germline, CDR1 SGHTA and CDR2 FQGNSA. The CDR3 has 14 amino acids. The CDR3 spells CASSLEGYSYEQYF. For the CDR3, the DNA is TGTGCCAGCAGCTTAGAGGGGTACTCCTACGAGCAGTACTTC.

The chain uses TRBV29-1 and TRBJ2-3, with TRBD2 matching 13 bases. From germline, CDR1 is SQVTM and CDR2 ANQGSEA. The CDR3 consists of 15 residues. V lost 6 bases and J lost 5; bases outside the gene matches: 8. CDR3 amino acids: CSVTTSGRVGDTQYF. The CDR3 DNA reads as TGCAGCGTCACCACTAGCGGGAGGGTTGGAGATACGCAGTATTTT.

The rearrangement joins TRBV20-1 to TRBJ1-6, with D tentatively TRBD1 (6 bases). V lost 3 bases and J 10 bases, leaving 16 bases between the germline ends. In germline, CDR1 is DFQATT, CDR2 SNEGSKA (reference sequence). The CDR3 contains 14 residues. In nucleotides, the CDR3 is TGCAGTGCTAGGGGGGGGGCAGTGGAGTCACCCCTCCACTTT. It specifies CSARGGAVESPLHF.

A single count supports this clonotype. This chain uses TRBV20-1 with TRBJ1-5; D ambiguous. Trimming stripped 3 bases from V and 0 bases from J, with 9 bases between. Germline loops: CDR1 DFQATT, CDR2 SNEGSKA (reference sequence). This CDR3 spans 14 amino acids. The CDR3 here is CSARDRISNQPQHF. As DNA, the CDR3 is TGCAGTGCTAGGGATCGGATTAGCAATCAGCCCCAGCATTTT.

The sample holds a few counts of this clonotype. The CDR3 DNA is TGTGCCAGCAGCCCTCTCCCCACGGGGGCGAACACCGGGGAGCTGTTTTTT. Its protein product is CASSPLPTGANTGELFF. The chain has TRBV7-3 and TRBJ2-2, with D maybe TRBD2 (6 bases). Germline V gene sequence: CDR1 SGHTA, CDR2 FQGTGA. V lost 5 bases and J lost 0, with 16 bases in between. This CDR3 comprises 17 residues.

This chain connects TRBV6-1 to TRBJ1-1; possibly TRBD1 for D (5 bases). The CDR3 is 14 residues long. With 3 bases removed from V and 0 bases from J, the gap between germline ends came to 8 bases. The V gene's germline CDR1 is MNHNS and CDR2 SASEGT. CDR3: CASSDRALNTEAFF. As DNA, the CDR3 is TGTGCCAGCAGTGACAGGGCATTGAACACTGAAGCTTTCTTT.

This clonotype appeared a few times. V is TRBV28 and J is TRBJ1-1, with D tentatively TRBD1 (6 bases). This CDR3 has 15 amino acids. V lost 4 bases, J lost 0 bases, and 12 bases lay in between. The germline V gene encodes CDR1 MDHEN and CDR2 SYDVKM. CDR3 DNA sequence: TGTGCCAGCAGTTCCCGACAGGCAATGAACACTGAAGCTTTCTTT. Its translation: CASSSRQAMNTEAFF.

The J gene is TRBJ1-2, the V gene TRBV15, with no clear D. Germline CDR1 and CDR2: LNHNV and YYDKDF (reference sequence). The CDR3 runs to 14 residues. V was pared by 4 bases and J by 8 bases, with 17 bases between. In nucleotides, the CDR3 is TGTGCCACCAGCACTCGGACGGTTGGGAGGGGCTACACCTTC. Protein sequence: CATSTRTVGRGYTF. Based on the CDR3 plus reference TRBV15 and TRBJ1-2, the full variable domain is DAMVIQNPRYQVTQFGKPVTLSCSQTLNHNVMYWYQQKSSQAPKLLFHYYDKDFNNEADTPDNFQSRRPNTSFCFLDIRSPGLGDTAMYLCATSTRTVGRGYTFGSGTRLTVV.

Only a few counts were recorded for this clonotype. The chain carries TRBV20-1 and TRBJ2-7, with TRBD1 matching over 8 bases. The length of the CDR3 is 13 residues. After removal of 2 bases from V and 6 bases from J, the junction contained 6 bases not matched to a gene. Germline CDR1 is DFQATT and CDR2 is SNEGSKA (reference sequence). The CDR3: CSARLQGAREQYF. DNA of the CDR3: TGCAGTGCTAGACTTCAGGGGGCGCGCGAGCAGTACTTC.

This clonotype showed up just a few times. This chain connects TRBV6-1 to TRBJ1-6; no clear D gene. The CDR3 sequence is 15 residues long. V lost 6 bases, J lost 7 bases, and 16 bases lay in between. Germline CDR1 and CDR2: MNHNS and SASEGT. The CDR3 DNA is TGTGCCAGCAGCTCCGCGAACCTCGGGAATTCACCCCTCCACTTT. This translates into CASSSANLGNSPLHF.

V usage is TRBV19 and J usage is TRBJ1-5, with 8 bases that match TRBD1. Germline assignment: CDR1 LNHDA and CDR2 SQIVND (reference sequence). V was pared by 4 bases and J by 0 bases, with 5 bases of the junction left unmatched. The CDR3 has 16 residues. The CDR3, as DNA: TGTGCCAGTAGTACGACAGGGGCTAATAGCAATCAGCCCCAGCATTTT. This encodes CASSTTGANSNQPQHF. The complete variable domain, with remaining parts taken from reference TRBV19 and TRBJ1-5, reads DGGITQSPKYLFRKEGQNVTLSCEQNLNHDAMYWYRQDPGQGLRLIYYSQIVNDFQKGDIAEGYSVSREKKESFPLTVTSAQKNPTAFYLCASSTTGANSNQPQHFGDGTRLSIL.

This clonotype was counted only a few times. The chain joins TRBV6-1 to TRBJ1-5; TRBD1 is a possible D gene (6 bases). V was pared by 6 bases and J by 4 bases, with 13 bases between. The CDR3 runs 14 residues. Germline values: CDR1 MNHNS, CDR2 SASEGT. As DNA, the CDR3 is TGTGCCAGCAGCCCCGGGACAACAAATCAGCCCCAGCATTTT. Translation gives CASSPGTTNQPQHF.

V and J are TRBV20-1 and TRBJ2-7; a weak D match, TRBD2 (8 bases). Between the trimmed V and J ends, which lost 1 base and 2 bases, there was a span of 12 bases. In germline, CDR1 is DFQATT, CDR2 SNEGSKA (reference sequence). The CDR3 runs to 14 residues. CDR3 region: CSARVAGQPYEQYF. In DNA form, the CDR3 reads TGCAGTGCTAGAGTAGCGGGACAGCCCTACGAGCAGTACTTC.

The rearrangement links TRBV7-2 to TRBJ1-5; TRBD1 aligns across 9 bases. The ends lost 2 bases at V and 5 bases at J; junction bases unmatched: 1. In germline, CDR1 is SGHTA, CDR2 FQGNSA. The CDR3 spans 14 residues. The CDR3 DNA reads TGTGCCAGCAGCTTAACAGGGGGCCATCAGCCCCAGCATTTT. The encoded protein is CASSLTGGHQPQHF.

In this sample, this clonotype turned up a few times. The V gene is TRBV6-5, the J gene TRBJ1-6, with D possibly being TRBD1 (5 bases). In germline, CDR1 is MNHEY, CDR2 SVGAGI. Trimming pared 4 bases from V and 10 bases from J, leaving 8 bases between. This CDR3 spans 12 amino acids. CDR3 loop: CASSSRGSPLHF. CDR3 in DNA: TGTGCCAGCAGTTCGAGGGGATCACCCCTCCACTTT.

V is TRBV15 and J is TRBJ1-5; tentative D call: TRBD1 (5 bases). The germline V and J ends were trimmed by 4 bases and 7 bases, with 11 bases remaining between them. Germline assignment: CDR1 LNHNV and CDR2 YYDKDF (reference sequence). The CDR3 contains 13 residues. CDR3 residues: CATSKKKGQPQHF. The CDR3 DNA is TGTGCCACCAGCAAAAAGAAGGGGCAGCCCCAGCATTTT. Using reference TRBV15 and TRBJ1-5 for the parts outside the CDR3, the full variable domain is DAMVIQNPRYQVTQFGKPVTLSCSQTLNHNVMYWYQQKSSQAPKLLFHYYDKDFNNEADTPDNFQSRRPNTSFCFLDIRSPGLGDTAMYLCATSKKKGQPQHFGDGTRLSIL.

This clonotype was counted only a few times. This chain links TRBV11-3 with TRBJ1-5; D gene uncertain. The V and J ends lost 9 bases and 5 bases respectively, with 14 bases between them. Germline V gene sequence: CDR1 SGHNT, CDR2 YENEEA. The CDR3 consists of 13 residues. CDR3 sequence: CASSLGSDQPQHF. The CDR3 region has the DNA TGTGCCAGTTCCTTAGGATCGGATCAGCCCCAGCATTTT. The complete variable domain, with remaining parts taken from reference TRBV11-3 and TRBJ1-5, reads EAGVVQSPRYKIIEKKQPVAFWCNPISGHNTLYWYLQNLGQGPELLIRYENEEAVDDSQLPKDRFSAERLKGVDSTLKIQPAELGDSAVYLCASSLGSDQPQHFGDGTRLSIL.